The next 3 T cell receptor beta chains were all read from a single sample in a study of shared clonotypes between healthy human individuals. Using immunoSEQ multiplex PCR, the repertoire was profiled, and TCRdb retains in-frame clones only, with some absent. The sample shows 2.3 million or so clones, 93% of them seen only once. The sequenced sample consisted of naive CD4+ T cells from PBMCs. The sample's subset: CD45RA+ positively selected. The source of these receptors is a man in his late teens or twenties in good health. Some clones in this sample may be carry-over from other donors' samples.

On this clone: This sample also contains other DNA sequences that code for the same CDR3. The chain couples TRBV28 to TRBJ1-4; no clear D. Germline values: CDR1 MDHEN, CDR2 SYDVKM. The CDR3 loop spans 15 amino acids. V lost 4 bases and J lost 0, with 9 bases in between. CDR3 in DNA: TGTGCCAGCAGTTCGTTGTCCGCAACTAATGAAAAACTGTTTTTT. Translating gives CASSSLSATNEKLFF. Together with reference TRBV28 and TRBJ1-4, the CDR3 gives the full variable domain: DVKVTQSSRYLVKRTGEKVFLECVQDMDHENMFWYRQDPGLGLRLIYFSYDVKMKEKGDIPEGYSVSREKKERFSLILESASTNQTSMYLCASSSLSATNEKLFFGSGTQLSVL.

The gene calls are TRBV6-5 and TRBJ2-7, with 7 bases lining up with TRBD1. The CDR3 is 14 residues long. V trimming: 8 bases; J trimming: 1 base; junction bases outside the gene matches: 8. Germline assignment: CDR1 MNHEY and CDR2 SVGAGI. The CDR3: CASRPRDSSYEQYF. In DNA form, the CDR3 reads TGTGCCAGCCGGCCCCGGGACAGTTCCTACGAGCAGTACTTC.

This clone has just a few counts. The sample holds other DNA sequences that translate to the same CDR3. The chain employs TRBV30 and TRBJ1-1; D possibly corresponds to TRBD1 (6 bases). This CDR3 region has 13 residues. Germline loops: CDR1 GTSNPN, CDR2 SVGIG (reference sequence). The ends were cut back, 2 bases at V and 5 bases at J, with 12 bases in the middle. This CDR3 reads CAWSLTGRTEAFF. The CDR3, as DNA: TGTGCCTGGAGTCTAACAGGGAGAACTGAAGCTTTCTTT.